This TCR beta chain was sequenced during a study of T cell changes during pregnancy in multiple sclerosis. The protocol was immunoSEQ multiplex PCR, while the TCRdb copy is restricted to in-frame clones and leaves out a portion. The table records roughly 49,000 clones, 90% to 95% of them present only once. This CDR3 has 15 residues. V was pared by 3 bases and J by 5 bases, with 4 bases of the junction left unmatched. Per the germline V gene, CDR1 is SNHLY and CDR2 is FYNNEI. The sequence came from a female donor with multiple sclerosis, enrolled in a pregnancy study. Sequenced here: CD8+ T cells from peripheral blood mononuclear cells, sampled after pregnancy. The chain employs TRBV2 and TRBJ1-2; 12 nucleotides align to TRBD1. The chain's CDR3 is CASSDGTGGWYGYTF. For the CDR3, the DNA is TGTGCCAGCAGTGACGGGACAGGGGGCTGGTATGGCTACACCTTC.